Listed here are 3 T cell receptor beta chains from one sample, sequenced in a study of T cells in Graves' hyperthyroidism and ophthalmopathy. The TCR beta CDR3 regions underwent amplification using RNA transcripts as the source. HTBI primers drove first-round RT-PCR of the TCR CDR3. Via MiXCR, TCRdb re-called the multiplex PCR reads, giving one row per CDR3 protein. The sample yields hundreds of thousands of distinct CDR3 sequences, roughly 20% seen once. Sequenced: blood. These receptors all come from a man between 25 and 39 years old with Graves' ophthalmopathy.

This clonotype was observed a handful of times. The V and J genes are TRBV11-2 and TRBJ2-7; 8 nucleotides align to TRBD2. The CDR3 loop spans 15 amino acids. Germline CDR1 is SGHAT and CDR2 is FQNNGV. V gave up 1 base and J gave up 2 bases; unmatched junction bases: 4. CDR3 in amino acids: CASSLARLATYEQYF. The CDR3 bases are TGTGCCAGCAGCTTAGCAAGACTAGCGACCTACGAGCAGTACTTC.

With respect to this clonotype: This could be a read error, since a much larger clone is one nucleotide away. The chain recombines TRBV5-1 with TRBJ1-1, with TRBD1 identical over 8 bases. The CDR3 is 15 amino acids. V dropped 6 bases and J dropped 1; count of bases not matched to a gene: 8. Germline V gene sequence: CDR1 SGHRS, CDR2 YFSETQ. CDR3 nucleotide sequence: TGCGCCAGCAACGCGACGGGACAGGCGAACACTGAAGCTTTCTTT. Encoded protein: CASNATGQANTEAFF.

This clonotype appeared a single time. This sequence may be a read error, since a much larger clone differs from it by one base. The V gene is TRBV5-1, the J gene TRBJ2-1, with 8 bases matching TRBD1. J was trimmed by 5 bases and V by 4 bases; bases with no gene match: 8. Germline V gene lookup returns CDR1 SGHRS and CDR2 YFSETQ. This CDR3 is 15 amino acids long. The CDR3 loop is CASSPTGTGHNEQFF. CDR3 coding DNA: TGCGCCAGCAGCCCGACCGGGACAGGACACAATGAGCAGTTCTTC. The full variable domain, its missing parts supplied by reference TRBV5-1 and TRBJ2-1, is KAGVTQTPRYLIKTRGQQVTLSCSPISGHRSVSWYQQTPGQGLQFLFEYFSETQRNKGNFPGRFSGRQFSNSRSEMNVSTLELGDSALYLCASSPTGTGHNEQFFGPGTRLTVL.